The source of this T cell receptor beta chain is a study of siplizumab effects on memory and regulatory T cells. Assay used: immunoSEQ multiplex PCR; TCRdb lists only in-frame clones, some missing. The repertoire has more than 95,000 clones, over 90% of them found once; the top ten carry approximately 0.58%. The table lists this clone with a few counts. Germline V gene sequence: CDR1 KGHSH, CDR2 LQKENI. The J segment lost 6 bases and the V segment lost 2 bases, leaving 6 bases of the junction unmatched. The CDR3 has 17 amino acids. The sequencing input was Tregs sorted from blood. The chain uses TRBV18 and TRBJ2-1, with 14 bases fitting TRBD2. This TCR derives from a human donor in good health. CDR3: CASSPSGTSGGFNEQFF. The CDR3 region has the DNA TGTGCCAGCTCACCATCAGGGACTAGCGGGGGCTTCAATGAGCAGTTCTTC. Combining the CDR3 with reference TRBV18 and TRBJ2-1 gives the whole variable domain NAGVMQNPRHLVRRRGQEARLRCSPMKGHSHVYWYRQLPEEGLKFMVYLQKENIIDESGMPKERFSAEFPKEGPSILRIQQVVRGDSAAYFCASSPSGTSGGFNEQFFGPGTRLTVL.